This paragraph reports one TCR beta chain. The sample originates from a study of shared clonotypes between healthy human individuals. Clones were sequenced by immunoSEQ multiplex PCR, and TCRdb holds only the in-frame ones, with some missing. The sample has roughly 2,500,000 clones, roughly 93% seen once. Every donor was a Caucasian adult from Nashville, Tennessee. The J segment lost 4 bases and the V segment lost 3 bases, leaving 15 bases of the junction unmatched. Per germline, CDR1 SGHDN and CDR2 FVKESK. The CDR3 runs to 18 residues. The sequence came from a man aged 18-30 years in good health. Some clones in this sample may be carry-over from other donors' samples. The sequenced material came from naive CD4+ T cells from PBMCs. Subset denoted: CD45RA+ positively selected. The chain carries TRBV14 and TRBJ1-1; 9 bases align to TRBD1. The CDR3 sequence: CASSHWSGQGYPTTEAFF. The CDR3 nucleotides read TGTGCCAGCAGCCATTGGTCGGGACAGGGATACCCCACCACTGAAGCTTTCTTT. The variable domain in full, completed from reference TRBV14 and TRBJ1-1, reads EAGVTQFPSHSVIEKGQTVTLRCDPISGHDNLYWYRRVMGKEIKFLLHFVKESKQDESGMPNNRFLAERTGGTYSTLKVQPAELEDSGVYFCASSHWSGQGYPTTEAFFGQGTRLTVV.